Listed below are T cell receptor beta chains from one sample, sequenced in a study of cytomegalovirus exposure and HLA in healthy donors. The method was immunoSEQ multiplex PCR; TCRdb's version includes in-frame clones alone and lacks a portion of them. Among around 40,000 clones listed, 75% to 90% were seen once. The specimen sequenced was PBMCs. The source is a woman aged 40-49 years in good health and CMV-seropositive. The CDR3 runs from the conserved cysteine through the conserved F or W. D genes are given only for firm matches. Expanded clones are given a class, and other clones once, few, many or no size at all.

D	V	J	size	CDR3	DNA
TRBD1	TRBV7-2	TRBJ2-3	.	CASSVGTGDTDTQYF	TGTGCCAGCAGCGTCGGGACAGGGGACACAGATACGCAGTATTTT
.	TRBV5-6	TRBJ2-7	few	CASSLGAYEQYF	TGTGCCAGCAGCCTCGGAGCCTACGAGCAGTACTTC
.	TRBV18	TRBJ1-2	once	CASSPSGENYGYTF	TGTGCCAGCTCACCATCGGGGGAGAACTATGGCTACACCTTC
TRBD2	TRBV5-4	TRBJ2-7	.	CASSWAGALYEQYF	TGTGCCAGCAGCTGGGCGGGAGCCCTCTACGAGCAGTACTTC
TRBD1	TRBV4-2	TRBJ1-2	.	CASSQGAGTGVSYGYTF	TGTGCCAGCAGCCAAGGGGCCGGGACAGGAGTGTCCTATGGCTACACCTTC
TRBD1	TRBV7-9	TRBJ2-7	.	CASSTGQGAYEQYF	TGTGCCAGCAGCACGGGACAGGGGGCCTACGAGCAGTACTTC
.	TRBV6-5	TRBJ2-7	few	CASSYSSRPYEQYF	TGCGCCAGCAGTTACTCGTCCAGGCCCTACGAGCAGTACTTC
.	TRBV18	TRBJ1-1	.	CASSRDGNTEAFF	TGTGCCAGCTCGCGGGACGGCAACACTGAAGCTTTCTTT
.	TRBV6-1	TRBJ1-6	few	CASSEFVGGGSPLHF	TGTGCCAGCAGTGAATTTGTGGGGGGAGGTTCACCCCTCCACTTT
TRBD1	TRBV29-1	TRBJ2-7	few	CSVRRGLEQYF	TGCAGCGTGCGCAGGGGGTTGGAGCAGTACTTC